Each of the 20 T cell receptor beta chains below was sequenced from the same sample in a study of CD8+CD57+ T cells in acquired aplastic anemia. The sequenced patients had an expansion of CD8+CD57+ cells seen by flow cytometry. The template for TCR beta VDJ and CDR3 sequence profiling was genomic DNA. TCRdb recomputed calls from the reads with MiXCR, one row per CDR3 protein. This table has 270,000 or so distinct CDR3 sequences, 70% to 85% appearing once. Sequencing was carried out using sorted CD4+, CD8+, or CD8+CD57+ T cells (not recorded which) from PBMCs. Receptors originate from a human donor with aplastic anemia.

About this clonotype: It is likely a read error, because the conserved phenylalanine at the end of the CDR3 is missing. The DNA is left out, because the CDR3 cannot be placed on it with certainty; the CDR3 is given as TCRdb lists it. The gene calls are TRBV7-2 and TRBJ1-1; the table's D call of TRBD1 was not tested on the DNA. The CDR3 length is 13 residues, termini included. CDR1 SGHTA and CDR2 FQGNSA come from the germline V gene. CDR3: CASSSTRGADSFY.

This clonotype was detected once. The rearrangement uses TRBV7-9 and TRBJ2-1; 9 nucleotides match TRBD1. Germline V gene sequence: CDR1 SEHNR, CDR2 FQNEAQ (reference sequence). The CDR3 length is 12 residues. V shed 9 bases, J shed 13 bases, and the junction held 10 bases outside the gene matches. CDR3 DNA sequence: TGTGCCAGACAGGGGGCTAGGCATACCCAGTTCTTC. This codes for CARQGARHTQFF.

The chain employs TRBV10-3 and TRBJ2-7; D is ambiguous. V gave up 3 bases and J gave up 2 bases, with 8 bases separating them. This CDR3 is 13 amino acids long. Germline loops: CDR1 ENHRY, CDR2 SYGVKD. The CDR3 region is CAISDRPPYEQYF. DNA for the CDR3: TGTGCCATCAGTGATAGACCGCCCTACGAGCAGTACTTC.

Turning to this clonotype: No conserved phenylalanine or tryptophan is present at the end of the CDR3, so a read error is the likely explanation. The DNA is left out, because the CDR3 cannot be placed on it with certainty; the CDR3 is given as TCRdb lists it. The V call is TRBV7-8, the J call TRBJ2-3. Germline CDR1 is SGHVS and CDR2 is FQNEAQ. A total of 13 residues make up the CDR3, ends included. The CDR3 loop reads CASGFAGTDAPHY.

As to this clonotype: Its ends do not fully match the called genes, so a read error is possible. This chain connects TRBV7-9 to TRBJ2-3, with 7 bases that match TRBD2. Per the germline V gene, CDR1 is SEHNR and CDR2 is FQNEAQ (reference sequence). The length of the CDR3 is 14 residues. In DNA form, the CDR3 reads TGTGCCAGCTCCTGGGCGGGAGAGCAGTTCTTGGGGCCATTT. It encodes CASSWAGEQFLGPF.

This clonotype was observed a single time. Because the CDR3 is missing its conserved closing phenylalanine or tryptophan, this is likely a read error. The J gene is TRBJ2-1, the V gene TRBV7-9, with a weak D call TRBD2 (6 bases). V gave up 6 bases and J gave up 8 bases, with 14 bases separating them. Germline assignment: CDR1 SEHNR and CDR2 FQNEAQ (reference sequence). The CDR3 has 13 residues. CDR3 DNA: TGTGCCAGCAGGGATGGGGGGTTCCATGAGCAGTTCTAC. It translates to CASRDGGFHEQFY.

This clonotype was picked up one time. The gene calls are TRBV13 and TRBJ2-5, with 11 bases lining up with TRBD1. From germline, CDR1 is PRHDT and CDR2 FYEKMQ (reference sequence). There are 16 residues in the CDR3. J was trimmed by 5 bases and V by 5 bases; bases with no gene match: 10. CDR3 DNA: TGTGCCAGCAGCCCTGCCGGACAGGGGGCTAGGGAGACCCAGTACTTC. Translation: CASSPAGQGARETQYF.

The chain joins TRBV10-3 to TRBJ2-3; 7 bases are shared with TRBD2. From germline, CDR1 is ENHRY and CDR2 SYGVKD. The CDR3 loop spans 14 amino acids. Trimming cost V 10 bases and J 1 base; bases outside gene matches: 8. The DNA for the CDR3 is TGTGCCACCCAACGGAGCGGGGGCACAGATACGCAGTATTTT. Its translation is CATQRSGGTDTQYF.

This chain links TRBV9 with TRBJ2-7; D possibly uses TRBD1 or TRBD2 (5 bases each). Germline V gene lookup returns CDR1 SGDLS and CDR2 YYNGEE. CDR3 size: 14 residues. V lost 0 bases and J lost 5, with 12 bases in between. Written as DNA, the CDR3 is TGTGCCAGCAGCGTAGGGAATAGGGGAGACGAGCAGTACGTC. Encoded protein: CASSVGNRGDEQYV.

The sample holds one count of this clonotype. CDR3 bases: TGTGCCATCAGTGAGTCTTCAGGAGAAAGGGGATCACCCCTCCACTTT. Protein sequence: CAISESSGERGSPLHF. V gene TRBV10-3 combines with J gene TRBJ1-6, with D perhaps TRBD1 (5 bases). Trimming took 0 bases from V and 10 from J, leaving 16 bases between them. The germline V gene has CDR1 ENHRY and CDR2 SYGVKD. This CDR3 spans 16 amino acids.

As concerns this clonotype: Since the CDR3 does not end with the conserved phenylalanine or tryptophan, this likely comes from a read error. The limits of the CDR3 on the DNA are not certain, so only TCRdb's listed CDR3 is given. The CDR3 here is CASGFGGADTTYY. This chain joins TRBV7-8 and TRBJ2-3. The CDR3 length is 13 residues, termini included. Germline CDR1 is SGHVS and CDR2 is FQNEAQ.

J is TRBJ2-3 and V is TRBV5-8; D unresolved. Trimming cost V 3 bases and J 6 bases, with 14 bases left between them. The V gene's germline CDR1 is SGHTS and CDR2 YDEGEE. The CDR3 extends over 14 amino acids. In DNA, the CDR3 is TGTGCCAGCAGCTCCTACACTCGTCCCGATACGCAGTATTTT. It encodes CASSSYTRPDTQYF.

CDR3 in DNA: TGTGCCAGCAGTGACAGAACCTACGAGCAGTACTTC. Translation gives CASSDRTYEQYF. The rearrangement links TRBV2 to TRBJ2-7; D uncertain. V was shortened by 3 bases and J by 2 bases, with 5 bases between the two germline ends. This CDR3 contains 12 residues. CDR1 SNHLY and CDR2 FYNNEI come from the germline V gene.

The J gene is TRBJ1-2, the V gene TRBV24-1, with D possibly being TRBD1 (5 bases). The germline V and J ends were trimmed by 1 base and 14 bases, with 16 bases remaining between them. Germline values: CDR1 KGHDR, CDR2 SFDVKD. CDR3 length equals 13 residues. Here the CDR3 reads CATSDFGTGETTF. Here the CDR3 DNA reads TGTGCCACCAGTGATTTCGGGACCGGAGAAACGACCTTC.

V gene TRBV9 combines with J gene TRBJ1-3; D call uncertain. CDR1 SGDLS and CDR2 YYNGEE come from the germline V gene. There are 14 residues in the CDR3. Trimming stripped 0 bases from V and 0 bases from J, with 4 bases between. CDR3 amino acids: CASSVDSSGNTIYF. The DNA for the CDR3 is TGTGCCAGCAGCGTAGACAGCTCTGGAAACACCATATATTTT.

A note on this clonotype: The junction shows a germline mismatch at one end, possibly a read error. The genes are TRBV2 and TRBJ2-1, with 7 bases matching TRBD2. Per germline, CDR1 SNHLY and CDR2 FYNNEI. The CDR3 has 13 residues. CDR3 in DNA: TGTGCCAGCGGGGACGGGGTAGCGGGTACGCTGTCCTTT. Amino acids: CASGDGVAGTLSF.

This rearrangement joins TRBV6-4 to TRBJ2-5; a possible D gene is TRBD1 (6 bases). This CDR3 spans 14 amino acids. Trimming shortened V by 6 bases and J by 5 bases, and 16 bases separated the two germline ends. CDR1 MRHNA and CDR2 SNTAGT come from the germline V gene. CDR3 amino acids: CASRILGGGETQYF. CDR3 nucleotides: TGTGCCAGCAGGATTCTTGGGGGCGGGGAGACCCAGTACTTC.

The chain combines TRBV7-8 with TRBJ1-6; D might be TRBD1 (5 bases). V was cut by 6 bases and J by 17 bases, with 26 bases left in between. From germline, CDR1 is SGHVS and CDR2 FQNEAQ. This CDR3 has 15 residues. CDR3 nucleotides: TGTGCCAGCAGTGATGGGGGGATCCATGAGCAGTTCTTCCACTTT. It yields the protein CASSDGGIHEQFFHF.

The chain has TRBV9 and TRBJ2-1; D might be TRBD2 (6 bases). Per germline, CDR1 SGDLS and CDR2 YYNGEE. This CDR3 contains 15 residues. The V and J ends lost 4 bases and 11 bases respectively, with 22 bases between them. The CDR3 reads CASSLAGSGDTQQFF. The CDR3 nucleotides read TGTGCCAGCAGCTTGGCGGGAAGTGGCGATACGCAGCAGTTCTTC. The full variable domain, rest sourced from reference TRBV9 and TRBJ2-1, is DSGVTQTPKHLITATGQRVTLRCSPRSGDLSVYWYQQSLDQGLQFLIQYYNGEERAKGNILERFSAQQFPDLHSELNLSSLELGDSALYFCASSLAGSGDTQQFFGPGTRLTVL.

V gene TRBV9 combines with J gene TRBJ2-3, with unresolved D. V gave up 4 bases and J gave up 15 bases, with 24 bases separating them. There are 14 residues in the CDR3. Germline CDR1 and CDR2: SGDLS and YYNGEE. The CDR3, as DNA: TGTGCCAGCAGCTTAGGGTCAGATACGCATAATTTTTATTTT. This gives the protein CASSLGSDTHNFYF. The full variable domain, rest sourced from reference TRBV9 and TRBJ2-3, is DSGVTQTPKHLITATGQRVTLRCSPRSGDLSVYWYQQSLDQGLQFLIQYYNGEERAKGNILERFSAQQFPDLHSELNLSSLELGDSALYFCASSLGSDTHNFYFGPGTRLTVL.